Below, 30 T cell receptor beta chains from the same sample are listed, as sequenced in a study of blood T cell repertoires in COVID-19. The protocol was immunoSEQ multiplex PCR, while the TCRdb copy is restricted to in-frame clones and leaves out a portion. The repertoire consists of more than 40,000 clones, with about 86% occurring once and the leading ten covering about 3.2%. Sequences were obtained from peripheral blood. These receptors all come from a woman over 75 with acute or convalescent COVID-19.

This chain joins TRBV5-1 and TRBJ2-5; 9 bases map to TRBD2. The CDR3 extends over 15 amino acids. The germline V gene encodes CDR1 SGHRS and CDR2 YFSETQ. The V gene end was trimmed by 5 bases and the J gene end by 2 bases; junction bases not matched to a gene: 7. In DNA form, the CDR3 reads TGCGCCAGCAGGGGCGGGGGGGGAGATCAAGAGACCCAGTACTTC. Residues: CASRGGGGDQETQYF.

The chain has TRBV7-3 and TRBJ2-1; 10 nucleotides line up with TRBD2. Trimming took 4 bases from V and 5 from J; bases not matched to a gene: 2. The CDR3 has 14 residues. Germline V gene lookup returns CDR1 SGHTA and CDR2 FQGTGA. CDR3 in amino acids: CASSSGLADNEQFF. As DNA, the CDR3 is TGTGCCAGCAGCTCCGGACTAGCGGACAATGAGCAGTTCTTC.

This sequence joins TRBV7-2 and TRBJ1-2; 8 nucleotides agree with TRBD1. The CDR3 extends over 14 amino acids. With V trimmed by 1 base and J by 6 bases, 4 bases remained unmatched. Germline CDR1 and CDR2: SGHTA and FQGNSA. The CDR3 loop reads CASSLDRGFDGYTF. CDR3 DNA sequence: TGTGCCAGCAGCTTAGACAGGGGGTTCGATGGCTACACCTTC.

The chain has TRBV9 and TRBJ1-1; 7 nucleotides line up with TRBD1. From germline, CDR1 is SGDLS and CDR2 YYNGEE. V shed 4 bases, J shed 0 bases, and the junction held 9 bases outside the gene matches. The CDR3 has 16 residues. The CDR3 reads CASSPRQGLMNTEAFF. The CDR3 nucleotides read TGTGCCAGCAGCCCGAGACAGGGACTCATGAACACTGAAGCTTTCTTT.

The chain employs TRBV5-5 and TRBJ1-6; D is ambiguous. Deletions cut 1 base from V and 0 bases from J, with 11 bases between. CDR1 is SGHKS and CDR2 is YYEKEE in the germline V gene (reference sequence). The CDR3 is 17 residues long. In DNA form, the CDR3 reads TGTGCCAGCAGCTTGACACAGCTAAGCTCCTATAATTCACCCCTCCACTTT. It translates to CASSLTQLSSYNSPLHF.

This clone was counted at least ten times. CDR3 DNA: TGTGCCAGTAGTATGAGTAGCACCGGGGAGCTGTTTTTT. Translation: CASSMSSTGELFF. The V call is TRBV19, the J call TRBJ2-2, with no clear D. The ends were cut back, 3 bases at V and 4 bases at J, with 6 bases in the middle. The CDR3 runs to 13 residues. Germline CDR1 reads LNHDA; CDR2 reads SQIVND (reference sequence).

This chain links TRBV7-6 with TRBJ2-2; 9 positions agree with TRBD1. V was pared by 5 bases and J by 5 bases, with 6 bases of the junction left unmatched. The CDR3 length is 15 residues. Germline V gene lookup returns CDR1 SGHVS and CDR2 FNYEAQ. The DNA for the CDR3 is TGTGCCAGCAGCGCCCGACAGGGGGGGACCGGGGAGCTGTTTTTT. The encoded protein is CASSARQGGTGELFF.

CDR3 in DNA: TGTGCCTGGAGTGGGCTGACAGAGGCCCAGCATTTT. It yields the protein CAWSGLTEAQHF. The chain employs TRBV30 and TRBJ1-5; D might be TRBD1 (5 bases). With 1 base removed from V and 11 bases from J, the gap between germline ends came to 12 bases. CDR3 length equals 12 residues. Germline lookup yields CDR1 GTSNPN and CDR2 SVGIG (reference sequence).

The V gene is TRBV10-3, the J gene TRBJ2-1, with D perhaps matching TRBD2 (5 bases). The germline gives CDR1 ENHRY, CDR2 SYGVKD. Trimming took off 0 bases at V and 5 bases at J, with 11 bases between the two ends. The CDR3 length is 15 residues. The CDR3 DNA is TGTGCCATCAGTGAGTCGGACTCTTACGACAATGAGCAGTTCTTC. Translated: CAISESDSYDNEQFF.

The V and J genes are TRBV28 and TRBJ1-1; D not certain. The ends were cut back, 3 bases at V and 5 bases at J, with 13 bases in the middle. Germline V gives CDR1 MDHEN, CDR2 SYDVKM. This CDR3 spans 14 amino acids. The CDR3 spells CASSLSRTQTEAFF. In DNA, the CDR3 is TGTGCCAGCAGTTTGTCGCGGACTCAGACTGAAGCTTTCTTT. Together with reference TRBV28 and TRBJ1-1, the CDR3 gives the full variable domain: DVKVTQSSRYLVKRTGEKVFLECVQDMDHENMFWYRQDPGLGLRLIYFSYDVKMKEKGDIPEGYSVSREKKERFSLILESASTNQTSMYLCASSLSRTQTEAFFGQGTRLTVV.

The V gene is TRBV19, the J gene TRBJ1-5; D remains ambiguous. CDR3 size: 14 residues. CDR1 is LNHDA and CDR2 is SQIVND in the germline V gene (reference sequence). V was trimmed by 1 base and J by 4 bases, leaving 8 bases between them. The CDR3 loop is CASSIVDSNQPQHF. CDR3 in DNA: TGTGCCAGTAGTATAGTCGACTCTAATCAGCCCCAGCATTTT.

In this sample, this clone turned up a few times. The genes are TRBV19 and TRBJ2-7, with D possibly being TRBD2 (6 bases). This CDR3 has 14 amino acids. Trimming removed 4 bases at V and 6 bases at J, with 16 bases between. Per germline, CDR1 LNHDA and CDR2 SQIVND (reference sequence). The CDR3: CASSKEGVRGEQYF. CDR3 DNA sequence: TGTGCCAGTAGTAAGGAAGGAGTGCGGGGCGAGCAGTACTTC.

This clone was recorded a few times. The rearrangement uses TRBV27 and TRBJ2-6; 10 bases fit TRBD1. Germline-derived CDR1 and CDR2 are MNHEY and SMNVEV (reference sequence). The V gene end was trimmed by 8 bases and the J gene end by 2 bases; junction bases not matched to a gene: 12. The CDR3 is 18 amino acids. Written as DNA, the CDR3 is TGTGCCAGCCCTTATACGGGACAGGGGCCCACTGGGGCCAACGTCCTGACTTTC. Amino acids: CASPYTGQGPTGANVLTF.

The rearrangement uses TRBV7-2 and TRBJ2-3; TRBD2 matches at 13 bases. There are 18 residues in the CDR3. V shed 1 base and J 0 bases; nucleotides not matched to a gene: 4. Germline CDR1 and CDR2: SGHTA and FQGNSA. The CDR3 region has the DNA TGTGCCAGCAGCTTAGAGGGACTAGCGGGGACTAGCACAGATACGCAGTATTTT. It codes for CASSLEGLAGTSTDTQYF.

The V and J genes are TRBV5-1 and TRBJ1-2; 7 nucleotides line up with TRBD1. This CDR3 comprises 14 residues. CDR1 is SGHRS and CDR2 is YFSETQ in the germline V gene. V lost 4 bases, J lost 0 bases, and 3 bases stayed unmatched. The CDR3 DNA reads as TGCGCCAGCAGCCCAGGGGGGTCTAACTATGGCTACACCTTC. Its protein is CASSPGGSNYGYTF.

The rearrangement joins TRBV5-1 to TRBJ1-5, with TRBD1 matching 8 bases. Per germline, CDR1 SGHRS and CDR2 YFSETQ. Trimming removed 0 bases from V and 6 bases from J; junction bases left unmatched: 5. The CDR3 has 15 amino acids. DNA for the CDR3: TGCGCCAGCAGCTTGGAAGGACAGGGCGGTCAGCCCCAGCATTTT. Translated, it gives CASSLEGQGGQPQHF.

The CDR3, as DNA: TGTGCCAGCAGCTTATTTTCGGGGGGTGAAGGAGAGCAGTACTTC. Translation gives CASSLFSGGEGEQYF. The rearrangement joins TRBV7-8 to TRBJ2-7, with 7 nucleotides matching TRBD2. This CDR3 spans 15 amino acids. Looked up from germline, CDR1 is SGHVS and CDR2 is FQNEAQ. The J segment lost 7 bases and the V segment lost 2 bases, leaving 11 bases of the junction unmatched. The whole variable domain, remainder taken from reference TRBV7-8 and TRBJ2-7, is GAGVSQSPRYKVAKRGQDVALRCDPISGHVSLFWYQQALGQGPEFLTYFQNEAQLDKSGLPSDRFFAERPEGSVSTLKIQRTQQEDSAVYLCASSLFSGGEGEQYFGPGTRLTVT.

The rearrangement links TRBV12-3 or TRBV12-4 to TRBJ2-5; a possible D gene is TRBD2 (7 bases). Trimming stripped 11 bases from V and 5 bases from J, with 18 bases between. The CDR3 extends over 13 amino acids. The CDR3 region has the DNA TGTGCCCCCATGGGGGGGCCCCGGGAGACCCAGTACTTC. Its protein product is CAPMGGPRETQYF.

The chain combines TRBV19 with TRBJ1-6, with 9 nucleotides matching TRBD1. From germline, CDR1 is LNHDA and CDR2 SQIVND (reference sequence). V dropped 5 bases and J dropped 7; count of bases not matched to a gene: 3. This CDR3 comprises 14 residues. In nucleotides, the CDR3 is TGTGCCAGTAGTTCCACAGGGGGCAATTCACCCCTCCACTTT. Translating gives CASSSTGGNSPLHF. Filled out from reference TRBV19 and TRBJ1-6, the complete variable domain reads DGGITQSPKYLFRKEGQNVTLSCEQNLNHDAMYWYRQDPGQGLRLIYYSQIVNDFQKGDIAEGYSVSREKKESFPLTVTSAQKNPTAFYLCASSSTGGNSPLHFGNGTRLTVT.

This clone was seen once. The rearrangement joins TRBV5-1 to TRBJ2-6; possibly TRBD1 for D (5 bases). The CDR3 contains 15 residues. Germline CDR1 reads SGHRS; CDR2 reads YFSETQ. V was shortened by 4 bases and J by 1 base, with 9 bases between the two germline ends. CDR3 region: CASSPQGSGANVLTF. The CDR3 bases are TGCGCCAGCAGCCCCCAGGGATCTGGGGCCAACGTCCTGACTTTC.

The chain is built from TRBV11-2 and TRBJ1-1, with 9 bases matching TRBD1. Germline assignment: CDR1 SGHAT and CDR2 FQNNGV. Trimming cost V 1 base and J 0 bases; bases outside gene matches: 0. The CDR3 is made up of 15 amino acids. This chain's CDR3 is CASSLGTGVNTEAFF. CDR3 in DNA: TGTGCCAGCAGCTTAGGGACAGGGGTGAACACTGAAGCTTTCTTT.

This clone showed up just a few times. J is TRBJ1-5 and V is TRBV7-8, with 11 bases matching TRBD1. The CDR3 runs 15 residues. The germline CDR1 and CDR2 sequences are SGHVS and FQNEAQ. V lost 5 bases to trimming and J lost 6 bases; unmatched junction nucleotides: 6. DNA for the CDR3: TGTGCCAGCAGCCAAAGGACAGGGGGCAGTCAGCCCCAGCATTTT. Amino acid sequence: CASSQRTGGSQPQHF.

The gene calls are TRBV3-1 (or the pseudogene TRBV3-2) and TRBJ1-3; D is possibly TRBD1 (6 bases). Trimming took 5 bases from V and 4 from J, leaving 12 bases between them. The germline gives CDR1 LGHDT, CDR2 YNNKEL (reference sequence). This CDR3 spans 14 amino acids. The chain's CDR3 is CASSSTDRGNTIYF. DNA for the CDR3: TGTGCCAGCAGCTCCACTGACAGGGGAAACACCATATATTTT.

The chain carries TRBV7-2 and TRBJ1-6; the match to TRBD1 covers 7 bases. With 3 bases clipped from V and 6 bases from J, the junction kept 8 bases outside the gene matches. Germline-derived CDR1 and CDR2 are SGHTA and FQGNSA. CDR3 length: 16 residues. In DNA form, the CDR3 reads TGTGCCAGCAGCTTGGACAGGAGCGTTAGTAATTCACCCCTCCACTTT. Residues: CASSLDRSVSNSPLHF.

V gene TRBV3-1 (or the pseudogene TRBV3-2) combines with J gene TRBJ2-1, with 13 bases lining up with TRBD2. CDR1 is LGHDT, CDR2 YNNKEL, per germline (reference sequence). The CDR3 contains 17 residues. Trimming at V came to 0 bases and at J to 5 bases, leaving 4 bases not matched to a gene. The CDR3 is CASSQDYGLAGDNEQFF. The DNA for the CDR3 is TGTGCCAGCAGCCAAGATTACGGACTAGCGGGAGACAATGAGCAGTTCTTC.

The chain couples TRBV7-2 to TRBJ1-2, with 8 positions matching TRBD1. The CDR3 consists of 15 residues. Germline V gene data show CDR1 as SGHTA and CDR2 as FQGNSA. The V and J ends lost 4 bases and 4 bases, in that order; junction bases with no gene match: 8. CDR3 sequence (DNA): TGTGCCAGCAGCTCCCCCCAGGACAGGGCCTATGGCTACACCTTC. It encodes CASSSPQDRAYGYTF.

The rearrangement uses TRBV21-1 and TRBJ2-5; the table's TRBD2 call for D was not verified on the DNA. TRBV21-1 is listed as a pseudogene. The CDR3 length is 10 residues. The CDR3 sequence is CASPLETQYF. CDR3 nucleotides: TGTGCCAGCCCTCTTGAGACCCAGTACTTC.

This clone was found a few times. This specimen includes other DNA sequences encoding the same CDR3. This rearrangement joins TRBV6-5 to TRBJ1-1; TRBD1 agrees at 9 bases. The CDR3 loop spans 15 amino acids. V gave up 6 bases and J gave up 2 bases; unmatched junction bases: 7. CDR1 MNHEY and CDR2 SVGAGI come from the germline V gene. This chain's CDR3 is CASRDRDRVNTEAFF. CDR3 sequence (DNA): TGTGCCAGCAGAGATAGGGACAGGGTTAACACTGAAGCTTTCTTT.

This clone has only a few counts. A junction boundary mismatches the germline segment, possibly from a read error. This chain joins TRBV10-1 and TRBJ2-7, with D unresolved. The germline V gene encodes CDR1 WNHNN and CDR2 SYGVQD (reference sequence). The CDR3 covers 12 residues. CDR3 sequence reads: CASGPHLYGQYF. The CDR3 bases are TGCGCCAGCGGGCCCCACCTCTACGGGCAGTACTTC.

The chain has TRBV7-2 and TRBJ1-1; D remains ambiguous. The CDR3 consists of 14 residues. CDR1 is SGHTA and CDR2 is FQGNSA in the germline V gene. The ends were cut back, 1 base at V and 6 bases at J, with 12 bases in the middle. The CDR3 nucleotides are TGTGCCAGCAGCTTAGGGTATAGTGAAGCTGAAGCTTTCTTT. It encodes CASSLGYSEAEAFF.